This T cell receptor (beta chain) was recorded in a study of T cell changes during pregnancy in multiple sclerosis. Sequencing was performed with immunoSEQ multiplex PCR; in TCRdb, only in-frame clones are kept and a portion is missing. In the table there are about 110,000 clones, around 93% of which are singletons. The CDR3 runs 13 residues. Trimming took off 3 bases at V and 7 bases at J, with 13 bases between the two ends. From germline, CDR1 is SGDLS and CDR2 YYNGEE. Sample: peripheral blood, taken in the third trimester of pregnancy. This clonotype was obtained from a female donor in good health, enrolled as a control in a pregnancy study. This sequence joins TRBV9 and TRBJ1-2; tentatively, D is TRBD1 (5 bases). The CDR3 loop reads CASSASRRAGYTF. For the CDR3, the DNA is TGTGCCAGCAGCGCCTCACGCAGGGCTGGCTACACCTTC.